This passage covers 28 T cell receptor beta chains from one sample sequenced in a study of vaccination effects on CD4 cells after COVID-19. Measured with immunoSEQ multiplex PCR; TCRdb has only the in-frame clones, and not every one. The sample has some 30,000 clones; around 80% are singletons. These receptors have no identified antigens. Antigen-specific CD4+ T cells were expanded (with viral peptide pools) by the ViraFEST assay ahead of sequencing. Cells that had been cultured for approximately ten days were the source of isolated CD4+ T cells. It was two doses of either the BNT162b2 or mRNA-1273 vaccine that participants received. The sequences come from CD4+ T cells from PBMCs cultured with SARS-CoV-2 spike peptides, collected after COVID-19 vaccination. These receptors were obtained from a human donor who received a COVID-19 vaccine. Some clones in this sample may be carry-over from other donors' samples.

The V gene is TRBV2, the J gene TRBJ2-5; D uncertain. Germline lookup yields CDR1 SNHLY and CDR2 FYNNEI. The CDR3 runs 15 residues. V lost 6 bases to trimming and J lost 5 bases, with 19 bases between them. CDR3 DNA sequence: TGTGCCAGCAGCTTGGTCGGGTCTCGTGCGGAGACCCAGTACTTC. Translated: CASSLVGSRAETQYF.

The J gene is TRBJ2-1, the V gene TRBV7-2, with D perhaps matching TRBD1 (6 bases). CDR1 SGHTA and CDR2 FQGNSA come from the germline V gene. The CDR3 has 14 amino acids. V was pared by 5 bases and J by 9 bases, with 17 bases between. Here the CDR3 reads CASSQQKGVSEQFF. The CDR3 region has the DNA TGTGCCAGCAGCCAACAAAAGGGGGTTAGTGAGCAGTTCTTC. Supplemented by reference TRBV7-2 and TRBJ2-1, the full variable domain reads GAGVSQSPSNKVTEKGKDVELRCDPISGHTALYWYRQSLGQGLEFLIYFQGNSAPDKSGLPSDRFSAERTGGSVSTLTIQRTQQEDSAVYLCASSQQKGVSEQFFGPGTRLTVL.

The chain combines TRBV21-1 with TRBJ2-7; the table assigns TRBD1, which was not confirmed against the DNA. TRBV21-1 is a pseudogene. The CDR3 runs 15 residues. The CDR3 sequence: CASSGKDRACYEQYV. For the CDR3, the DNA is TGTGCCAGCAGCGGAAAGGACAGGGCGTGCTACGAGCAGTACGTC.

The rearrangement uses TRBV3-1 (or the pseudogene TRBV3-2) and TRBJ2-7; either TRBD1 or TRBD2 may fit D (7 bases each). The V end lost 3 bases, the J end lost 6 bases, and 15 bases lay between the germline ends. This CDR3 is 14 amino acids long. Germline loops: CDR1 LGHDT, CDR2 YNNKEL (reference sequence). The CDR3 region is CASSHSGGGIEQYV. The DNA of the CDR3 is TGTGCCAGCAGCCATTCAGGGGGGGGCATCGAGCAGTACGTC.

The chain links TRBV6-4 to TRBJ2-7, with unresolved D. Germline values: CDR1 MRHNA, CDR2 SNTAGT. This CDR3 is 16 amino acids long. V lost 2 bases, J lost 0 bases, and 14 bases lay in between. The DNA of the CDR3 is TGTGCCAGCAGTGACCAAGCAGGCCTGAGCTCCTACGAGCAGTACGTC. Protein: CASSDQAGLSSYEQYV.

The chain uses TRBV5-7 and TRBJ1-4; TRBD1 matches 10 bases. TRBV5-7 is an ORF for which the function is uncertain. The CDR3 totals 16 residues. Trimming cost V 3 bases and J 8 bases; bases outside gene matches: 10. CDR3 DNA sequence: TGTGCCAGCAGCTCTGACAGGGGGCAAATAGGGGAAAAACTGTTTTTT. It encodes CASSSDRGQIGEKLFF.

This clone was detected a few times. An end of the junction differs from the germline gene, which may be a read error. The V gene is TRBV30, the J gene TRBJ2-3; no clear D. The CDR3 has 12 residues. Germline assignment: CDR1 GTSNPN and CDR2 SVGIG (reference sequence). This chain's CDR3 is CAWSFGPVAENF. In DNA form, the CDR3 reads TGTGCCTGGAGTTTTGGACCTGTGGCCGAAAATTTT.

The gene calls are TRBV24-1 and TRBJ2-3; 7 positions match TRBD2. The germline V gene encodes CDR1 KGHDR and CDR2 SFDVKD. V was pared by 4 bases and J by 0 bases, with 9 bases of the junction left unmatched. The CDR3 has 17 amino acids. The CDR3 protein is CATSDPRGVSSTDTQYF. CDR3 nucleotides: TGTGCCACCAGTGACCCCCGGGGGGTATCTAGCACAGATACGCAGTATTTT.

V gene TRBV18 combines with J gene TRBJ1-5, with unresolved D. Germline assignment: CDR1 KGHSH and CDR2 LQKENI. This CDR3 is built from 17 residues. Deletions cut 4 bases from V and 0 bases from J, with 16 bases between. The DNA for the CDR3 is TGTGCCAGCTCACAGACCCCCCCGGTCGGTAGCAATCAGCCCCAGCATTTT. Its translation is CASSQTPPVGSNQPQHF.

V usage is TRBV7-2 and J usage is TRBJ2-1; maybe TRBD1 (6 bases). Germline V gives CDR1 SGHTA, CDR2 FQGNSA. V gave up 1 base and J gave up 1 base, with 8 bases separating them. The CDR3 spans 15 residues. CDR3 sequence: CASSLEGGSYNEQFF. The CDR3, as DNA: TGTGCCAGCAGCTTAGAAGGGGGTTCCTACAATGAGCAGTTCTTC.

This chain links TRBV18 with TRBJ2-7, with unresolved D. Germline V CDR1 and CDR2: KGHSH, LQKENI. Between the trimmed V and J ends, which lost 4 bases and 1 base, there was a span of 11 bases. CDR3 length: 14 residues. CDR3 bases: TGTGCCAGCTCACTGGAGTCCGGTTCCTACGAGCAGTACGTC. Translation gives CASSLESGSYEQYV.

CDR3 sequence: CASSPPNTEAFF. The CDR3 coding sequence is TGTGCCAGCTCACCTCCTAACACTGAAGCTTTCTTT. This chain links TRBV18 with TRBJ1-1; D is unclear. The ends were cut back, 3 bases at V and 2 bases at J, with 4 bases in the middle. Per germline, CDR1 KGHSH and CDR2 LQKENI. CDR3 length: 12 amino acids.

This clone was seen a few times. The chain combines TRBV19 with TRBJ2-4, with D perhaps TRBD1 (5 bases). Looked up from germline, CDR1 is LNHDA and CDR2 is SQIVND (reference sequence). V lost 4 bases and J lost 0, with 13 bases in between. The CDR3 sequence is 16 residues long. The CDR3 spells CASSTGETVAKNIQYF. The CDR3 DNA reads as TGTGCCAGTAGTACCGGAGAGACAGTAGCCAAAAACATTCAGTACTTC. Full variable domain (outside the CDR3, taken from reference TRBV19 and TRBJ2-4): DGGITQSPKYLFRKEGQNVTLSCEQNLNHDAMYWYRQDPGQGLRLIYYSQIVNDFQKGDIAEGYSVSREKKESFPLTVTSAQKNPTAFYLCASSTGETVAKNIQYFGAGTRLSVL.

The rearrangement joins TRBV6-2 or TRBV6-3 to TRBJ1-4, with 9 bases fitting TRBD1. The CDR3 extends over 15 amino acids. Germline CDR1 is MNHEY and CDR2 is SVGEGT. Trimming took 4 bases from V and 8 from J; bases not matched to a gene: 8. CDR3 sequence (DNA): TGTGCCAGCAGTTGGAAGGGGACAGGGAGGGAAAAACTGTTTTTT. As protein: CASSWKGTGREKLFF.

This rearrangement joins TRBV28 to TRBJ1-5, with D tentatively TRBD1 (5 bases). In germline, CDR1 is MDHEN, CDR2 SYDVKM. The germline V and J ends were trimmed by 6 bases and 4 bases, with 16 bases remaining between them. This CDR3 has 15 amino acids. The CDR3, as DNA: TGTGCCAGCAGGGCGGGGGGACCCTGGAATCAGCCCCAGCATTTT. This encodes CASRAGGPWNQPQHF.

The CDR3 sequence is CASSPTQGAGEKLFF. Written as DNA, the CDR3 is TGTGCCAGCAGCCCCACCCAGGGGGCGGGTGAAAAACTGTTTTTT. The chain uses TRBV7-9 and TRBJ1-4, with 8 bases aligning to TRBD1. The CDR3 loop spans 15 amino acids. V lost 5 bases, J lost 7 bases, and 9 bases stayed unmatched. Looked up from germline, CDR1 is SEHNR and CDR2 is FQNEAQ (reference sequence).

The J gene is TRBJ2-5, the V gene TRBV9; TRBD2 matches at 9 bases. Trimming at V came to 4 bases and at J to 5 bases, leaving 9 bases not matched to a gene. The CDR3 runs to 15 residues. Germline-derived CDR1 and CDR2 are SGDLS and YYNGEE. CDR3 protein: CASSSRGTSSETQYF. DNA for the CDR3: TGTGCCAGCAGCTCCCGGGGGACTAGCAGCGAGACCCAGTACTTC.

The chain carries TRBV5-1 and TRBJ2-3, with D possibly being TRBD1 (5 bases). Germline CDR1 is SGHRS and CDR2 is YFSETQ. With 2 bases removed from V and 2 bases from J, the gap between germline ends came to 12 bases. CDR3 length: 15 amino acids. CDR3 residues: CASSFTGPSTDTQYF. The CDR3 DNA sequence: TGCGCCAGCAGCTTTACAGGTCCGTCCACAGATACGCAGTATTTT.

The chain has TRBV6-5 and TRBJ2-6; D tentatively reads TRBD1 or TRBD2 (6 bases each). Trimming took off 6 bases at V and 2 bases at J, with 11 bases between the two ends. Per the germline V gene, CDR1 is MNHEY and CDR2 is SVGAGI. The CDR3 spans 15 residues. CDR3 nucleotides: TGTGCCAGCAGCGGAGGGGGGACTGGGGCCAACGTCCTGACTTTC. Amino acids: CASSGGGTGANVLTF.

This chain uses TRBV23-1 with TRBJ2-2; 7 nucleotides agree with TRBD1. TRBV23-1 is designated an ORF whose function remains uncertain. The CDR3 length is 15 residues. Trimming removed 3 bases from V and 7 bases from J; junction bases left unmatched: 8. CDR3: CASSQPLRDSGELFF. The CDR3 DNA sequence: TGCGCCAGCAGTCAGCCCCTTAGGGACAGCGGGGAGCTGTTTTTT.

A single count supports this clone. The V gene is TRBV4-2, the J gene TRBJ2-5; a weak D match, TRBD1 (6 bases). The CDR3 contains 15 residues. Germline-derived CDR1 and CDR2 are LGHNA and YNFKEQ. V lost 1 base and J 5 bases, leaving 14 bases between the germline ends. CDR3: CASSQGKGGRETQYF. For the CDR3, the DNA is TGTGCCAGCAGCCAAGGGAAAGGGGGTCGGGAGACCCAGTACTTC.

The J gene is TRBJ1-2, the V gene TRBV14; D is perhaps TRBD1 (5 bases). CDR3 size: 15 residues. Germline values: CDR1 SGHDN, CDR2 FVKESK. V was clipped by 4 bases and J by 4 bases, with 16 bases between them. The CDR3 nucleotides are TGTGCCAGCAGCCTGGACACCCTGAGGGGCTATGGCTACACCTTC. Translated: CASSLDTLRGYGYTF.

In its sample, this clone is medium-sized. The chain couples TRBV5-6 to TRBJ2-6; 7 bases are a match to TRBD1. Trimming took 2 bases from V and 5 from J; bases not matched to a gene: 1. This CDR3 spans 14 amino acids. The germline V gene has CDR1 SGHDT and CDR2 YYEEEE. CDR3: CASSLGGWANVLTF. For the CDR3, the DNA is TGTGCCAGCAGCTTAGGGGGCTGGGCCAACGTCCTGACTTTC.

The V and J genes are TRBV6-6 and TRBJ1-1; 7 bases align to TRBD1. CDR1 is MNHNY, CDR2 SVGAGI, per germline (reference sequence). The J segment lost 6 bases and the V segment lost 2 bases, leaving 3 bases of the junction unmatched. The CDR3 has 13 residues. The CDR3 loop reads CASSYTQGPEAFF. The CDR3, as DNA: TGTGCCAGCAGTTACACACAGGGGCCTGAAGCTTTCTTT.

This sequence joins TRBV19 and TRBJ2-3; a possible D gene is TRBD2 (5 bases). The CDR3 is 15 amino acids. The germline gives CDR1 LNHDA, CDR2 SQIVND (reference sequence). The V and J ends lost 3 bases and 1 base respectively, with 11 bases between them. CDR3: CASSIRGLGTDTQYF. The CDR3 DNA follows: TGTGCCAGTAGTATCAGAGGGTTGGGCACAGATACGCAGTATTTT.

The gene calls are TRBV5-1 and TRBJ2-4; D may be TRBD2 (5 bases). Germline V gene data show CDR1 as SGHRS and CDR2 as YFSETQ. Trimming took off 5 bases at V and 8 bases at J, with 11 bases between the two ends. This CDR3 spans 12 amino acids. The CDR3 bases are TGCGCCAGCAGTGTTGGAGGAGACATTCAGTACTTC. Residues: CASSVGGDIQYF.

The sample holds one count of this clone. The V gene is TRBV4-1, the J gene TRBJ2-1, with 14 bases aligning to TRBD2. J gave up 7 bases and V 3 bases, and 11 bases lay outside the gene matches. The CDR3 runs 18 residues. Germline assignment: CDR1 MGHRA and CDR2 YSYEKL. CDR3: CASSQWTRGTSGGNEQFF. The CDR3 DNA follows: TGCGCCAGCAGCCAGTGGACCCGCGGGACTAGCGGGGGAAATGAGCAGTTCTTC.

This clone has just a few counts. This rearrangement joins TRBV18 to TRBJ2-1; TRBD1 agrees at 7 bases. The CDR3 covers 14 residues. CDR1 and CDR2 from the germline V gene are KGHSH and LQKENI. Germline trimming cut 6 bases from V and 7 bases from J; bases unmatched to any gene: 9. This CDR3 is CASSLSRGRNEQFF. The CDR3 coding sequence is TGTGCCAGCTCGCTCTCGAGGGGGCGGAATGAGCAGTTCTTC.